This T cell receptor (beta chain) was identified during a study of T-cell reconstitution after alpha-beta-depleted transplantation in children. The CDR3 covers 12 residues. Trimming cost V 7 bases and J 12 bases, with 17 bases left between them. Germline loops: CDR1 MDHEN, CDR2 SYDVKM. As regards this clonotype: The antigen is not known.

Unique molecular identifiers were incorporated into the prepared TCRbeta library. TCRdb ran MiXCR on the PCR reads and lists one entry per CDR3 protein. The sample gives just over 950,000 distinct CDR3 sequences, about 29% of which show up once; roughly 30% is in the top ten. General study points: From newly produced T cells came most of the T-cell counts and diversity one year after transplant.

The sequencing here drew on PBMCs, mostly from graft donor cells, taken 360 days after TCRalphabeta/CD19-depleted stem cell transplant. The rearrangement links TRBV28 to TRBJ2-3; maybe TRBD1 (6 bases). The TCR comes from a boy under three years old who had a stem cell transplant for SCID, so the T cells may come from the graft donor. DNA for the CDR3: TGTGCCAGCACCTTGAACCGGGACAATCAGTATTTT. Protein sequence: CASTLNRDNQYF.